The 28 T cell receptor beta chains given below trace back to one sample, sequenced in a study of PD-1 blockade in classical Hodgkin lymphoma. All the patients suffered relapse after autologous stem cell transplantation, and brentuximab vedotin exposure differed. Generated by immunoSEQ multiplex PCR, the TCRdb table keeps only in-frame clones and is missing some. The table has some 100,000 clones, approximately 92% seen once; the top ten hold about 2.5%. Material: peripheral blood mononuclear cells (PBMCs), obtained at baseline. The receptor source for this set is a human donor with classical Hodgkin lymphoma.

The sample holds one count of this clone. V and J are TRBV7-9 and TRBJ1-1; no clear D gene. V dropped 2 bases and J dropped 7 bases, with 5 bases sitting between them. Germline assignment: CDR1 SEHNR and CDR2 FQNEAQ (reference sequence). CDR3 length equals 11 residues. The CDR3 DNA reads TGTGCCAGCAGCTTAAGGGATGAAGCTTTCTTT. Amino acid sequence: CASSLRDEAFF.

This chain uses TRBV9 with TRBJ2-7; D uncertain. V lost 3 bases to trimming and J lost 5 bases, with 15 bases between them. The germline CDR1 and CDR2 sequences are SGDLS and YYNGEE. The CDR3 is made up of 14 amino acids. The CDR3 loop reads CASSAIDGRDEQYF. The CDR3 DNA sequence: TGTGCCAGCAGCGCAATAGACGGTAGAGACGAGCAGTACTTC. The whole variable domain, remainder taken from reference TRBV9 and TRBJ2-7, is DSGVTQTPKHLITATGQRVTLRCSPRSGDLSVYWYQQSLDQGLQFLIQYYNGEERAKGNILERFSAQQFPDLHSELNLSSLELGDSALYFCASSAIDGRDEQYFGPGTRLTVT.

The chain has TRBV28 and TRBJ1-5; D remains unclear. The V end was cut by 3 bases, the J end by 3 bases, with 12 bases between. Germline-derived CDR1 and CDR2 are MDHEN and SYDVKM. CDR3 size: 15 residues. This chain's CDR3 is CASSLQTVPNQPQHF. CDR3 nucleotide sequence: TGTGCCAGCAGTTTGCAAACAGTCCCCAATCAGCCCCAGCATTTT.

This sequence joins TRBV10-3 and TRBJ1-1, with D possibly TRBD1 on 5 matching bases. CDR1 ENHRY and CDR2 SYGVKD come from the germline V gene. The CDR3 spans 17 residues. The V end lost 2 bases, the J end lost 7 bases, and 23 bases lay between the germline ends. This CDR3 is CAISEQSTGSRDDEAFF. The DNA for the CDR3 is TGTGCCATCAGTGAGCAAAGTACGGGGAGCAGGGACGATGAAGCTTTCTTT.

This chain uses TRBV6-5 with TRBJ1-6; D is perhaps TRBD1 (6 bases). V lost 7 bases and J 6 bases, leaving 13 bases between the germline ends. CDR3 length: 14 residues. Germline CDR1 is MNHEY and CDR2 is SVGAGI. CDR3 bases: TGTGCCAGCACCCCAGGGGCAGCTAATTCACCCCTCCACTTT. It specifies CASTPGAANSPLHF.

V is TRBV5-1 and J is TRBJ2-1; possible D gene TRBD2, 5 bases. Germline V gene lookup returns CDR1 SGHRS and CDR2 YFSETQ. The CDR3 totals 17 residues. V lost 0 bases to trimming and J lost 5 bases, with 18 bases between them. The CDR3 here is CASSLGARTGIHNEQFF. The CDR3 DNA is TGCGCCAGCAGCTTGGGAGCTAGGACTGGAATACACAATGAGCAGTTCTTC.

The V and J genes are TRBV6-6 and TRBJ2-1, with 8 bases aligning to TRBD1. The CDR3 sequence is 14 residues long. The V and J ends lost 5 bases and 3 bases, in that order; junction bases with no gene match: 3. Per the germline V gene, CDR1 is MNHNY and CDR2 is SVGAGI (reference sequence). CDR3 coding DNA: TGTGCCAGCAGTCTACAGGGGGTCTACAATGAGCAGTTCTTC. Protein sequence: CASSLQGVYNEQFF.

This chain joins TRBV10-2 and TRBJ2-5; TRBD1 aligns across 7 bases. CDR1 and CDR2 (germline): WSHSY, SAAADI. V shed 6 bases and J 4 bases; nucleotides not matched to a gene: 5. This CDR3 is 13 amino acids long. The CDR3 spells CASRRDSLETQYF. CDR3 in DNA: TGCGCCAGCAGAAGGGACAGTTTAGAGACCCAGTACTTC.

This clone was found once. The chain has TRBV5-1 and TRBJ2-5; 8 bases are shared with TRBD1. V was clipped by 2 bases and J by 7 bases; unmatched bases: 7. The CDR3 runs to 14 residues. The germline V gene has CDR1 SGHRS and CDR2 YFSETQ. The CDR3 region has the DNA TGCGCCAGCAGCTTCGCGGACAGGGCCGGGACCCAGTACTTC. Its translation: CASSFADRAGTQYF.

The rearrangement links TRBV5-1 to TRBJ2-7; 9 nucleotides match TRBD1. V gave up 4 bases and J gave up 1 base; unmatched junction bases: 6. The CDR3 consists of 15 residues. CDR1 is SGHRS and CDR2 is YFSETQ in the germline V gene. The CDR3 DNA reads as TGCGCCAGCAGCGAGGGACAGGGTAAGTCCTACGAGCAGTACTTC. Encoded protein: CASSEGQGKSYEQYF.

The chain carries TRBV7-2 and TRBJ1-1, with 10 bases aligning to TRBD1. The CDR3 covers 15 residues. Looked up from germline, CDR1 is SGHTA and CDR2 is FQGNSA. The V segment lost 2 bases and the J segment 5 bases; nucleotides outside the gene matches: 5. The CDR3 sequence is CASSLMGQGRTEAFF. DNA for the CDR3: TGTGCCAGCAGCTTAATGGGACAGGGGAGAACTGAAGCTTTCTTT.

The chain uses TRBV19 and TRBJ1-1; D might be TRBD1 (5 bases). Germline CDR1 LNHDA, CDR2 SQIVND (reference sequence). CDR3 length: 16 amino acids. V lost 0 bases and J lost 1, with 12 bases in between. CDR3: CASSIEAGTTNTEAFF. DNA of the CDR3: TGTGCCAGTAGTATAGAGGCGGGGACTACGAACACTGAAGCTTTCTTT.

The gene calls are TRBV29-1 and TRBJ1-2; tentative D call: TRBD1 (5 bases). V dropped 4 bases and J dropped 1 base, with 10 bases sitting between them. The CDR3 has 13 residues. Germline V gene sequence: CDR1 SQVTM, CDR2 ANQGSEA. This chain's CDR3 is CSVAGKSNYGYTF. Here the CDR3 DNA reads TGCAGCGTTGCAGGGAAAAGTAACTATGGCTACACCTTC.

CDR3 coding DNA: TGTGCCAGTAGTATGTCCATAGCCAAAAACATTCAGTACTTC. Translation: CASSMSIAKNIQYF. V usage is TRBV19 and J usage is TRBJ2-4, with D uncertain. This CDR3 comprises 14 residues. V shed 3 bases and J shed 0 bases, with 6 bases lying between them. Germline V lookup: CDR1 LNHDA, CDR2 SQIVND (reference sequence).

The CDR3, as DNA: TGTGCCAGCAGTGAACCACCTCAGGGGGCGGCTACTGAAGCTTTCTTT. This codes for CASSEPPQGAATEAFF. The chain employs TRBV6-1 and TRBJ1-1, with 8 bases fitting TRBD1. Germline trimming cut 2 bases from V and 5 bases from J; bases unmatched to any gene: 10. Germline-derived CDR1 and CDR2 are MNHNS and SASEGT. The CDR3 length is 16 residues.

In DNA, the CDR3 is TGCAGCGTTGAAGCCTCACAGGGCGCAACTAATGAAAAACTGTTTTTT. It is translated as CSVEASQGATNEKLFF. J is TRBJ1-4 and V is TRBV29-1; D is possibly TRBD1 (6 bases). From germline, CDR1 is SQVTM and CDR2 ANQGSEA. This CDR3 has 16 residues. Deletions cut 1 base from V and 0 bases from J, with 12 bases between.

The count of this clone is one. The rearrangement links TRBV25-1 to TRBJ2-5, with a tentative D call TRBD2 (6 bases). The V end was cut by 6 bases, the J end by 0 bases, with 14 bases between. The CDR3 totals 15 residues. Germline assignment: CDR1 MGHDK and CDR2 SYGVNS. CDR3 loop: CASSQGGSYQETQYF. CDR3 coding DNA: TGTGCCAGCAGCCAGGGAGGATCGTACCAAGAGACCCAGTACTTC.

This CDR3 is CASSKRGTVEVAQYF. In DNA form, the CDR3 reads TGTGCCAGCAGCAAAAGGGGGACAGTGGAGGTTGCGCAGTACTTC. The J gene is TRBJ2-7, the V gene TRBV21-1; the D call TRBD1 from the table was never checked on the DNA. TRBV21-1 is reported as a pseudogene. This CDR3 comprises 15 residues.

This chain links TRBV5-1 with TRBJ2-1; 14 bases match TRBD2. Germline trimming cut 4 bases from V and 2 bases from J; bases unmatched to any gene: 5. CDR3 length: 17 amino acids. Germline V gene lookup returns CDR1 SGHRS and CDR2 YFSETQ. Here the CDR3 reads CASSTGLAGVPYNEQFF. The CDR3 DNA sequence: TGCGCCAGCAGCACGGGACTAGCGGGAGTCCCCTACAATGAGCAGTTCTTC. Full variable domain (rest looked up from reference TRBV5-1 and TRBJ2-1): KAGVTQTPRYLIKTRGQQVTLSCSPISGHRSVSWYQQTPGQGLQFLFEYFSETQRNKGNFPGRFSGRQFSNSRSEMNVSTLELGDSALYLCASSTGLAGVPYNEQFFGPGTRLTVL.

This clone was seen just once. V is TRBV7-8 and J is TRBJ2-1; D call uncertain. The germline V gene encodes CDR1 SGHVS and CDR2 FQNEAQ. V gave up 0 bases and J gave up 9 bases, with 15 bases separating them. This CDR3 is 15 amino acids long. The CDR3 spells CASSLAGGRNSEQFF. As DNA, the CDR3 is TGTGCCAGCAGCTTAGCTGGCGGTCGGAATAGTGAGCAGTTCTTC. The complete variable domain, with remaining parts taken from reference TRBV7-8 and TRBJ2-1, reads GAGVSQSPRYKVAKRGQDVALRCDPISGHVSLFWYQQALGQGPEFLTYFQNEAQLDKSGLPSDRFFAERPEGSVSTLKIQRTQQEDSAVYLCASSLAGGRNSEQFFGPGTRLTVL.

V usage is TRBV27 and J usage is TRBJ2-7; a possible D gene is TRBD1 (6 bases). From germline, CDR1 is MNHEY and CDR2 SMNVEV (reference sequence). The CDR3 consists of 17 residues. The V end lost 7 bases, the J end lost 3 bases, and 25 bases lay between the germline ends. This CDR3 reads CASKKGVAVTGSYEQYF. DNA for the CDR3: TGTGCCAGCAAAAAGGGAGTGGCTGTAACAGGGAGCTACGAGCAGTACTTC.

The rearrangement uses TRBV7-9 and TRBJ2-7, with TRBD2 identical over 12 bases. With 3 bases clipped from V and 6 bases from J, the junction kept 6 bases outside the gene matches. Per the germline V gene, CDR1 is SEHNR and CDR2 is FQNEAQ (reference sequence). CDR3 length: 15 residues. The CDR3 reads CASSFLAGGRGEQYF. DNA of the CDR3: TGTGCCAGCAGCTTCCTAGCGGGAGGGAGAGGCGAGCAGTACTTC.

This chain uses TRBV18 with TRBJ2-7; possibly TRBD1 for D (6 bases). CDR1 is KGHSH and CDR2 is LQKENI in the germline V gene. Trimming shortened V by 4 bases and J by 8 bases, and 12 bases separated the two germline ends. CDR3 length: 12 residues. In DNA, the CDR3 is TGTGCCAGCTCACAACCTGACAGGAAGCAGTACTTC. Residues: CASSQPDRKQYF.

The V call is TRBV7-8, the J call TRBJ2-7, with a weak D call TRBD2 (6 bases). Trimming cost V 5 bases and J 0 bases, with 17 bases left between them. Germline CDR1 SGHVS, CDR2 FQNEAQ. The CDR3 loop spans 16 amino acids. The CDR3 DNA sequence: TGTGCCAGCAGCCCAGCAGGGCTAGCGAGCTCCTACGAGCAGTACTTC. This sequence encodes CASSPAGLASSYEQYF.

The rearrangement joins TRBV9 to TRBJ1-2; D perhaps matches TRBD1 (5 bases). The germline CDR1 and CDR2 sequences are SGDLS and YYNGEE. The CDR3 loop spans 14 amino acids. V was pared by 3 bases and J by 4 bases, with 13 bases between. CDR3 protein: CASSANRQLYGYTF. The CDR3 region has the DNA TGTGCCAGCAGCGCTAACCGACAGCTCTATGGCTACACCTTC. Complete variable domain (other parts from reference TRBV9 and TRBJ1-2): DSGVTQTPKHLITATGQRVTLRCSPRSGDLSVYWYQQSLDQGLQFLIQYYNGEERAKGNILERFSAQQFPDLHSELNLSSLELGDSALYFCASSANRQLYGYTFGSGTRLTVV.

The V call is TRBV5-4, the J call TRBJ2-7, with TRBD2 identical over 7 bases. The CDR3 is 14 residues long. With V trimmed by 4 bases and J by 3 bases, 7 bases remained unmatched. CDR1 and CDR2 from the germline V gene are SGHNT and YYREEE (reference sequence). This CDR3 reads CASSATTGGYEQYF. DNA for the CDR3: TGTGCCAGCAGCGCTACCACGGGGGGCTACGAGCAGTACTTC.

This clone occurred a few times. The gene calls are TRBV2 and TRBJ2-3, with 7 bases matching TRBD2. The CDR3 contains 15 residues. Germline lookup yields CDR1 SNHLY and CDR2 FYNNEI. Trimming took 3 bases from V and 1 from J; bases not matched to a gene: 4. CDR3 DNA sequence: TGTGCCAGCAGTGAGGTGGCGGGGGGCACAGATACGCAGTATTTT. Protein sequence: CASSEVAGGTDTQYF.

The rearrangement links TRBV19 to TRBJ2-1, with 14 bases that match TRBD2. The CDR3 loop spans 19 amino acids. With V trimmed by 5 bases and J by 0 bases, 9 bases remained unmatched. Per germline, CDR1 LNHDA and CDR2 SQIVND (reference sequence). CDR3: CASSPGLAGGQHSYNEQFF. The CDR3 bases are TGTGCCAGTAGTCCAGGACTAGCGGGAGGCCAACACTCCTACAATGAGCAGTTCTTC.